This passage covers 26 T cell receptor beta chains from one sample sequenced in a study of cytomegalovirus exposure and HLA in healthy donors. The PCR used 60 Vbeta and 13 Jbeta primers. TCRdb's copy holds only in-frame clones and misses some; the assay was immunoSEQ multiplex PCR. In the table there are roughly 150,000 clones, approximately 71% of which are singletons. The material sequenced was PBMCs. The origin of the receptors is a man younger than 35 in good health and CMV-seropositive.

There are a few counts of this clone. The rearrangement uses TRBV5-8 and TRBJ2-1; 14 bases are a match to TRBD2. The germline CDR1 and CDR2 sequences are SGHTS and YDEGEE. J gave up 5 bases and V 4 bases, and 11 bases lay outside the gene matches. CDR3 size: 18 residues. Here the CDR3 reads CASSPGLAGVMGDNEQFF. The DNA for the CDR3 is TGTGCCAGCAGCCCGGGACTAGCGGGAGTAATGGGGGACAATGAGCAGTTCTTC.

This chain's CDR3 is CASRTGDWSDTQYF. The CDR3 nucleotides read TGCGCCAGCAGGACAGGGGACTGGTCAGATACGCAGTATTTT. The chain uses TRBV10-2 and TRBJ2-3, with TRBD1 matching 8 bases. In germline, CDR1 is WSHSY, CDR2 SAAADI. V shed 6 bases and J 4 bases; nucleotides not matched to a gene: 6. This CDR3 contains 14 residues.

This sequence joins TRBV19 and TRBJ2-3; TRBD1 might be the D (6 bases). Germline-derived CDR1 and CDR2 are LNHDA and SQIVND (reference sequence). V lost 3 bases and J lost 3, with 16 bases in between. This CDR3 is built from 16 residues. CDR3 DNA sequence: TGTGCCAGTAGTATTCGAACAGGGTGGGAAACAGATACGCAGTATTTT. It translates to CASSIRTGWETDTQYF.

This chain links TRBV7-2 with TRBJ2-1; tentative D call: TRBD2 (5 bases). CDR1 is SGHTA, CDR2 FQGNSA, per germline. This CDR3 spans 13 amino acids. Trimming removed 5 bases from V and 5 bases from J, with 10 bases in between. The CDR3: CASSPGLNNEQFF. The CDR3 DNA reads TGTGCCAGCAGCCCTGGACTGAACAATGAGCAGTTCTTC.

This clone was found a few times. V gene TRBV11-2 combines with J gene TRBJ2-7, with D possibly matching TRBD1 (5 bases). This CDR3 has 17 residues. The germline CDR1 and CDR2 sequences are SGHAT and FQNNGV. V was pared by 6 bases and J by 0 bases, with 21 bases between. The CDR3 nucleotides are TGTGCCAGCAGTATCCTCCCCCCACAGGCTATCTCCTACGAGCAGTACTTC. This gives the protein CASSILPPQAISYEQYF. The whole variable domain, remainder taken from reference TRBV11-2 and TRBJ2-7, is EAGVAQSPRYKIIEKRQSVAFWCNPISGHATLYWYQQILGQGPKLLIQFQNNGVVDDSQLPKDRFSAERLKGVDSTLKIQPAKLEDSAVYLCASSILPPQAISYEQYFGPGTRLTVT.

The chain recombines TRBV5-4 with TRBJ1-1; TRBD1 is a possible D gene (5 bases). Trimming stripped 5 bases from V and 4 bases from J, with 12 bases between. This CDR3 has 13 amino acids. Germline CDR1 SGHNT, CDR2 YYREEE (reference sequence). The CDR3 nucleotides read TGTGCCAGCAGGCTGGGGCAGGGCACTGAAGCTTTCTTT. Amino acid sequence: CASRLGQGTEAFF. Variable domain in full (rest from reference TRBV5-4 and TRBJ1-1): ETGVTQSPTHLIKTRGQQVTLRCSSQSGHNTVSWYQQALGQGPQFIFQYYREEENGRGNFPPRFSGLQFPNYSSELNVNALELDDSALYLCASRLGQGTEAFFGQGTRLTVV.

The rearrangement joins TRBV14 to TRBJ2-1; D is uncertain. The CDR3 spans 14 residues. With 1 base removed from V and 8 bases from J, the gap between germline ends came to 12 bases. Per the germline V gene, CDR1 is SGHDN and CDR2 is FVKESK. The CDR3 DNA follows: TGTGCCAGCAGCCAAGTATACCGAGAGGATGAGCAGTTCTTC. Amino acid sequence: CASSQVYREDEQFF. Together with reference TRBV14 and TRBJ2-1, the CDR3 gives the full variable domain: EAGVTQFPSHSVIEKGQTVTLRCDPISGHDNLYWYRRVMGKEIKFLLHFVKESKQDESGMPNNRFLAERTGGTYSTLKVQPAELEDSGVYFCASSQVYREDEQFFGPGTRLTVL.

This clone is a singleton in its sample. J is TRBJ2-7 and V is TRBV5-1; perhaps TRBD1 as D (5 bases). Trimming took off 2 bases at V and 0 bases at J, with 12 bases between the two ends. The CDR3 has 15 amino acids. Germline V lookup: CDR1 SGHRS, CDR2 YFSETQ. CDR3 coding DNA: TGCGCCAGCAGCTTCAGGGCCGGCTACTCCTACGAGCAGTACTTC. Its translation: CASSFRAGYSYEQYF.

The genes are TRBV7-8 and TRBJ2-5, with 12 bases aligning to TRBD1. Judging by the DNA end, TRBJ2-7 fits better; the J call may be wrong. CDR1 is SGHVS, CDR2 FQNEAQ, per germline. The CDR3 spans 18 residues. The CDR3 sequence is CASSLGDRGLRSSYEQYF. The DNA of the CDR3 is TGTGCCAGCAGCTTAGGGGACAGGGGGCTACGGAGCTCCTACGAGCAGTACTTC.

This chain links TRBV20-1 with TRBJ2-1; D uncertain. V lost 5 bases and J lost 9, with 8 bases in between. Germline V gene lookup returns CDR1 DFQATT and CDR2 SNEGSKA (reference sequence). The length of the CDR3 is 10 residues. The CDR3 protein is CSADSGEQFF. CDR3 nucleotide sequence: TGCAGTGCTGACTCGGGTGAGCAGTTCTTC.

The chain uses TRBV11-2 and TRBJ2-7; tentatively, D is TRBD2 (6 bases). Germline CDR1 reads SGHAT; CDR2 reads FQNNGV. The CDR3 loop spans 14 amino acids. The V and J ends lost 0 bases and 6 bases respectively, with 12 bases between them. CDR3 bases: TGTGCCAGCAGCTTAGAAGCGGGTCTCAGCGAGCAGTACTTC. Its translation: CASSLEAGLSEQYF.

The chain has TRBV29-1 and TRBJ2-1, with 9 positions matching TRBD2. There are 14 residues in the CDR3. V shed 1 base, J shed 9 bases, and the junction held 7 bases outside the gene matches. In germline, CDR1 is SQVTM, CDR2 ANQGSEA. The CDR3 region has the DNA TGCAGCGTTGAAGGGCGGGAGGGCCGCGGTGAGCAGTTCTTC. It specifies CSVEGREGRGEQFF.

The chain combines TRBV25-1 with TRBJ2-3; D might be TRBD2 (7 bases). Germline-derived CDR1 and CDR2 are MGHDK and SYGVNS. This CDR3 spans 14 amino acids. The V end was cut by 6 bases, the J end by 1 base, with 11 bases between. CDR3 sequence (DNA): TGTGCCAGCAGCGTAGGGGGGGGCACAGATACGCAGTATTTT. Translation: CASSVGGGTDTQYF. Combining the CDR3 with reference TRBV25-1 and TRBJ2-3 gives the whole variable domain EADIYQTPRYLVIGTGKKITLECSQTMGHDKMYWYQQDPGMELHLIHYSYGVNSTEKGDLSSESTVSRIRTEHFPLTLESARPSHTSQYLCASSVGGGTDTQYFGPGTRLTVL.

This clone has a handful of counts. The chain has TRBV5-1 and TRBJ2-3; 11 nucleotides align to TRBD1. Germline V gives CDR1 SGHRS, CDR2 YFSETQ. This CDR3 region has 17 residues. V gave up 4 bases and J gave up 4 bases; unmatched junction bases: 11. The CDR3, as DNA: TGCGCCAGCAGCCCCCGTTTAGGACAGGGGGCCGCAGATACGCAGTATTTT. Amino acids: CASSPRLGQGAADTQYF.

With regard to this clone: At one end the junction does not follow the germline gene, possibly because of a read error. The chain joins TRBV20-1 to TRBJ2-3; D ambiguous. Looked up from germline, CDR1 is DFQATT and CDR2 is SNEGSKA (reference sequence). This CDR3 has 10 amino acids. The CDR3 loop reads CSASRDTQYF. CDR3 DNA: TGCAGTGCTAGCAGAGATACGCAGTATTTT.

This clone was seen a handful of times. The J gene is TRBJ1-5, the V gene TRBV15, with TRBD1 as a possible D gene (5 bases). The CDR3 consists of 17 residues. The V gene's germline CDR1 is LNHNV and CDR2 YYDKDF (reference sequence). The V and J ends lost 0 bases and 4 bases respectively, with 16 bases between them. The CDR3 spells CATSRDDPGRGNQPQHF. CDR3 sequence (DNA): TGTGCCACCAGCAGAGATGATCCTGGCCGGGGGAATCAGCCCCAGCATTTT.

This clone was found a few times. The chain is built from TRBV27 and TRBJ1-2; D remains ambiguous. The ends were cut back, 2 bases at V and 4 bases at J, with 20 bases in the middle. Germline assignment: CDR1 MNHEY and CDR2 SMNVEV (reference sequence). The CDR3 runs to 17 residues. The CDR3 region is CASSLNRPRLDGYGYTF. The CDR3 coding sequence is TGTGCCAGCAGTTTAAATCGCCCCAGACTTGATGGCTATGGCTACACCTTC.

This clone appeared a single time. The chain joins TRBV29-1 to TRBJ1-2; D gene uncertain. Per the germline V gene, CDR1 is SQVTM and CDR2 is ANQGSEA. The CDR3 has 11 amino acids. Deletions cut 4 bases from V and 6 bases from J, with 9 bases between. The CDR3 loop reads CSVGRGNGYTF. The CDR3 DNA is TGCAGCGTTGGACGCGGGAATGGCTACACCTTC.

CDR3 sequence: CASSFKAGGTTGELFF. The CDR3 DNA sequence: TGCGCCAGCAGCTTCAAAGCGGGAGGGACCACCGGGGAGCTGTTTTTT. The chain carries TRBV5-1 and TRBJ2-2, with 10 bases aligning to TRBD2. The CDR3 contains 16 residues. Germline V CDR1 and CDR2: SGHRS, YFSETQ. The V and J ends lost 2 bases and 4 bases, in that order; junction bases with no gene match: 5.

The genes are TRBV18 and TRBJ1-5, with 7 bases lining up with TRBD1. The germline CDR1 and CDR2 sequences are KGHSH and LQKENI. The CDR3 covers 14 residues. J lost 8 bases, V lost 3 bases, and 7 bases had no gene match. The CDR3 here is CASSPGQATKPQHF. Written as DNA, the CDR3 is TGTGCCAGCTCACCCGGACAGGCTACGAAGCCCCAGCATTTT.

CDR3 in DNA: TGTGCCACCAGCAGAACCGGAGACGGCAATCAGCCCCAGCATTTT. Encoded protein: CATSRTGDGNQPQHF. The chain couples TRBV15 to TRBJ1-5; D remains ambiguous. The ends were cut back, 2 bases at V and 2 bases at J, with 10 bases in the middle. Germline assignment: CDR1 LNHNV and CDR2 YYDKDF (reference sequence). The CDR3 has 15 amino acids.

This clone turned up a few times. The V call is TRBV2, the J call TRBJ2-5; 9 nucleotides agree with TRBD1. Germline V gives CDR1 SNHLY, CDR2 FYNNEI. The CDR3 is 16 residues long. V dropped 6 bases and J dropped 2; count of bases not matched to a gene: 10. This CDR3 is CASRGNLDRGQETQYF. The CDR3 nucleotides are TGTGCCAGCAGGGGAAACCTAGACAGGGGGCAAGAGACCCAGTACTTC.

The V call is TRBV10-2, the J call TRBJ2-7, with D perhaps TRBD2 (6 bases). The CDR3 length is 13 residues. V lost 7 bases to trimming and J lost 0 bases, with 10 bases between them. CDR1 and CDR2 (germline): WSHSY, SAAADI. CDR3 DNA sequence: TGCGCCAGCAAAGCTAGCGCCTCCTACGAGCAGTACTTC. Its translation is CASKASASYEQYF.

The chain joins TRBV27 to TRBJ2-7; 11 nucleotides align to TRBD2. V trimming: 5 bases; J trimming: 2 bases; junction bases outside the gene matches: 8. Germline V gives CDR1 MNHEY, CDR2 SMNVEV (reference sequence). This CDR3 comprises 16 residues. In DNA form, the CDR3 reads TGTGCCAGCAGTCTCACCGTGACTAGCGGGGCCTACGAGCAGTACTTC. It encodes CASSLTVTSGAYEQYF.

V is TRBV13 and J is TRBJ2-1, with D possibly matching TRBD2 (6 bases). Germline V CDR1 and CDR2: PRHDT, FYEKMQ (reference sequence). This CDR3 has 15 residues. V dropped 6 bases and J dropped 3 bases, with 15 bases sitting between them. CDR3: CASRPPGLDYNEQFF. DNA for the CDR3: TGTGCCAGCAGGCCTCCGGGACTGGACTACAATGAGCAGTTCTTC.

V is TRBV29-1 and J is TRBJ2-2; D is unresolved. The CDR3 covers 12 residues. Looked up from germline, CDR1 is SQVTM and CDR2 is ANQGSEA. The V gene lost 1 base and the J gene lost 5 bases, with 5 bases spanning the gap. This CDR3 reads CSVEALTGELFF. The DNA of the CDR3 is TGCAGCGTTGAAGCGCTAACCGGGGAGCTGTTTTTT.